These 11 T cell receptor beta chains came from one sample sequenced in a study of shared clonotypes between healthy human individuals. TCRdb's table, derived via immunoSEQ multiplex PCR, lists solely in-frame clones and lacks some. Of roughly 2,000,000 clones detected, approximately 95% appear once; the ten largest clones hold around 1.2%. Naive CD8 populations comprised CD45RO-negative cells positively selected for CCR7, excluding terminally differentiated effector memory CD45RA+ cells. The specimen was naive CD8+ T cells sorted from blood. The receptors originated from a man aged 18-30 years in good health.

The chain uses TRBV7-6 and TRBJ2-3; D is uncertain. Trimming pared 2 bases from V and 6 bases from J, leaving 21 bases between. This CDR3 region has 17 residues. The germline V gene encodes CDR1 SGHVS and CDR2 FNYEAQ. CDR3 nucleotides: TGTGCCAGCAGCTTATCGCGACACCAAGGTTGGAAGGATACGCAGTATTTT. This translates into CASSLSRHQGWKDTQYF.

Note on this clone: Within the sample, other DNA sequences also encode this same CDR3. The gene calls are TRBV2 and TRBJ2-7; the D is unclear. Germline values: CDR1 SNHLY, CDR2 FYNNEI. V lost 4 bases and J 5 bases, leaving 3 bases between the germline ends. The CDR3 runs 10 residues. Here the CDR3 reads CASSANEQYF. DNA of the CDR3: TGTGCCAGCAGTGCCAACGAGCAGTACTTC.

The chain is built from TRBV18 and TRBJ2-7; TRBD2 might be the D (7 bases). Germline values: CDR1 KGHSH, CDR2 LQKENI. Trimming cost V 2 bases and J 2 bases, with 13 bases left between them. The CDR3 contains 15 residues. In DNA, the CDR3 is TGTGCCAGCTCACCATACAGGGAGGGGACCTACGAGCAGTACTTC. This translates into CASSPYREGTYEQYF.

The J gene is TRBJ2-7, the V gene TRBV5-6; 7 bases are a match to TRBD1. The CDR3 has 14 residues. CDR1 is SGHDT and CDR2 is YYEEEE in the germline V gene. Trimming removed 3 bases from V and 2 bases from J; junction bases left unmatched: 5. The CDR3 sequence is CASSSGTDTYEQYF. CDR3 nucleotides: TGTGCCAGCAGCTCCGGGACAGACACCTACGAGCAGTACTTC. Supplemented by reference TRBV5-6 and TRBJ2-7, the full variable domain reads DAGVTQSPTHLIKTRGQQVTLRCSPKSGHDTVSWYQQALGQGPQFIFQYYEEEERQRGNFPDRFSGHQFPNYSSELNVNALLLGDSALYLCASSSGTDTYEQYFGPGTRLTVT.

The gene calls are TRBV6-6 and TRBJ2-7; D might be TRBD1 (5 bases). CDR3 length: 15 residues. Trimming shortened V by 1 base and J by 0 bases, and 10 bases separated the two germline ends. Germline CDR1 MNHNY, CDR2 SVGAGI (reference sequence). This chain's CDR3 is CASSYLTAYSYEQYF. DNA of the CDR3: TGTGCCAGCAGTTACTTGACAGCCTACTCCTACGAGCAGTACTTC.

Points on this clone: The sample carries other DNA sequences with the same CDR3. The chain combines TRBV4-1 with TRBJ2-7; D might be TRBD2 (5 bases). Trimming pared 1 base from V and 1 base from J, leaving 8 bases between. The germline gives CDR1 MGHRA, CDR2 YSYEKL. The CDR3 covers 14 residues. The DNA of the CDR3 is TGCGCCAGCAGCCAAGTTCGGGGTTCCTACGAGCAGTACTTC. Amino acids: CASSQVRGSYEQYF.

V and J are TRBV5-4 and TRBJ1-2; 7 positions agree with TRBD1. V dropped 5 bases and J dropped 4; count of bases not matched to a gene: 8. In germline, CDR1 is SGHNT, CDR2 YYREEE (reference sequence). This CDR3 has 14 residues. CDR3 region: CASRLRGSGYGYTF. The CDR3 coding sequence is TGTGCCAGCAGGCTCAGGGGGTCGGGCTATGGCTACACCTTC.

The chain links TRBV30 to TRBJ2-1; TRBD1 or TRBD2 may be the D gene (5 bases each). Trimming stripped 1 base from V and 2 bases from J, with 15 bases between. CDR3 length equals 16 residues. In germline, CDR1 is GTSNPN, CDR2 SVGIG (reference sequence). CDR3 DNA sequence: TGTGCCTGGAGTGGGTGGGGGAGTGAAACCTACAATGAGCAGTTCTTC. Its translation: CAWSGWGSETYNEQFF.

The genes are TRBV29-1 and TRBJ2-5; 8 positions agree with TRBD1. This CDR3 region has 15 residues. V trimming: 7 bases; J trimming: 4 bases; junction bases outside the gene matches: 14. The V gene's germline CDR1 is SQVTM and CDR2 ANQGSEA. This CDR3 is CSGWASRGLGETQYF. CDR3 DNA: TGCAGCGGCTGGGCAAGCAGGGGGCTCGGAGAGACCCAGTACTTC.

For this clone: Other DNA sequences in the same sample also yield this CDR3. The chain employs TRBV30 and TRBJ1-2; D unclear. The germline V gene encodes CDR1 GTSNPN and CDR2 SVGIG (reference sequence). There are 11 residues in the CDR3. V was clipped by 0 bases and J by 4 bases, with 3 bases between them. The CDR3 reads CAWSVTYGYTF. DNA of the CDR3: TGTGCCTGGAGTGTGACCTATGGCTACACCTTC.

This clone was observed once. V gene TRBV9 combines with J gene TRBJ2-7, with TRBD1 matching 7 bases. V shed 0 bases and J 2 bases; nucleotides not matched to a gene: 8. The CDR3 has 16 residues. The V gene's germline CDR1 is SGDLS and CDR2 YYNGEE. The CDR3 spells CASSVGRDRLTYEQYF. Written as DNA, the CDR3 is TGTGCCAGCAGCGTAGGCCGGGACAGATTGACCTACGAGCAGTACTTC.